The 23 T cell receptor beta chains below all came from one sample that was sequenced in a study of beta chain features in type 1 diabetes. Investigators reverse transcribed all isolated RNA, so they sequenced expressed TCRB transcripts. This table comes from immunoSEQ multiplex PCR, and its TCRdb copy is limited to in-frame clones, with some not included. Here the sample spans fewer than 400,000 clones, 6.5% to 10% being singletons. The sample consisted of central memory CD4+ T cells from blood. The receptor set was obtained from a woman in her late teens or twenties in good health.

This clone has just a few counts. The rearrangement uses TRBV4-3 and TRBJ1-3, with a tentative D call TRBD1 (5 bases). Trimming removed 0 bases from V and 4 bases from J, with 19 bases in between. This CDR3 region has 18 residues. Germline V gene lookup returns CDR1 LGHNA and CDR2 YSLEER. The CDR3 DNA follows: TGCGCCAGCAGCCAAGATCGCGGGACCGATTACGGAGGAAACACCATATATTTT. The encoded protein is CASSQDRGTDYGGNTIYF.

In its sample, this clone was seen a few times. Within the sample, other DNA sequences also encode this same CDR3. The V and J genes are TRBV2 and TRBJ2-1; 9 positions agree with TRBD1. V trimming: 7 bases; J trimming: 14 bases; junction bases outside the gene matches: 12. CDR1 and CDR2 (germline): SNHLY, FYNNEI. This CDR3 contains 13 residues. The CDR3 spells CASIRGQGRVKFF. The CDR3 DNA sequence: TGTGCCAGCATCAGGGGACAGGGTCGGGTTAAGTTCTTC.

The table lists this clone with a few counts. This chain connects TRBV9 to TRBJ1-4; D ambiguous. This CDR3 has 13 residues. V shed 4 bases and J shed 3 bases, with 7 bases lying between them. Germline V gene data show CDR1 as SGDLS and CDR2 as YYNGEE. The CDR3 reads CASSQVSNEKLFF. CDR3 nucleotide sequence: TGTGCCAGCAGCCAAGTTTCTAATGAAAAACTGTTTTTT.

This chain connects TRBV2 to TRBJ2-7; the D gene could be TRBD1 or TRBD2 (5 bases each). CDR1 is SNHLY and CDR2 is FYNNEI in the germline V gene. Deletions cut 9 bases from V and 3 bases from J, with 18 bases between. The CDR3 covers 14 residues. CDR3: CASKPGTGSYEQYF. The CDR3 DNA follows: TGTGCCAGTAAACCCGGGACGGGCAGCTACGAGCAGTACTTC.

This clone was seen only a few times. V usage is TRBV5-1 and J usage is TRBJ2-6; TRBD1 might be the D (5 bases). The CDR3 loop spans 16 amino acids. Deletions cut 5 bases from V and 2 bases from J, with 14 bases between. CDR1 is SGHRS and CDR2 is YFSETQ in the germline V gene. The CDR3 here is CASSHGQGAGANVLTF. CDR3 nucleotides: TGCGCCAGCAGTCACGGCCAGGGTGCTGGGGCCAACGTCCTGACTTTC.

This clone was counted a few times. V is TRBV18 and J is TRBJ2-5; D unresolved. Germline assignment: CDR1 KGHSH and CDR2 LQKENI. The V end was cut by 0 bases, the J end by 2 bases, with 10 bases between. CDR3 length: 15 residues. The CDR3 coding sequence is TGTGCCAGCTCACCACCTTCGCTACCGCAAGAGACCCAGTACTTC. Amino acid sequence: CASSPPSLPQETQYF.

A few counts support this clone. The chain links TRBV13 to TRBJ2-5; 8 nucleotides agree with TRBD1. Germline assignment: CDR1 PRHDT and CDR2 FYEKMQ (reference sequence). The trim removed 6 bases at V and 7 bases at J, leaving 10 bases unmatched. The CDR3 spans 14 residues. As DNA, the CDR3 is TGTGCCAGCAGTCCGGACAGGGACGGCGGGACCCAGTACTTC. This gives the protein CASSPDRDGGTQYF.

The chain recombines TRBV29-1 with TRBJ2-1, with 7 nucleotides matching TRBD2. Germline trimming cut 4 bases from V and 6 bases from J; bases unmatched to any gene: 9. The CDR3 covers 14 residues. Germline CDR1 is SQVTM and CDR2 is ANQGSEA. Written as DNA, the CDR3 is TGCAGCGTTGTATCGAGGCCGGGGGGCAATGAGCAGTTCTTC. Translated: CSVVSRPGGNEQFF.

The gene calls are TRBV4-3 and TRBJ2-7; the D gene is possibly TRBD2 (6 bases). The CDR3 covers 15 residues. V shed 4 bases and J shed 2 bases, with 15 bases lying between them. Germline V gene sequence: CDR1 LGHNA, CDR2 YSLEER. CDR3 amino acids: CASSLSLAVPYEQYF. Written as DNA, the CDR3 is TGCGCCAGCAGCCTCAGTTTAGCGGTCCCCTACGAGCAGTACTTC.

This clone was counted between two and nine times. Other DNA sequences from this sample encode an identical CDR3 as well. V and J are TRBV6-6 and TRBJ2-3; 10 bases are shared with TRBD2. Looked up from germline, CDR1 is MNHNY and CDR2 is SVGAGI (reference sequence). V lost 0 bases, J lost 3 bases, and 0 bases stayed unmatched. The CDR3 consists of 15 residues. The CDR3 DNA reads as TGTGCCAGCAGTTACTCAGCGGGAGGGACAGATACGCAGTATTTT. This sequence encodes CASSYSAGGTDTQYF.

This clone has more than one count but fewer than ten. The rearrangement joins TRBV15 to TRBJ2-7; D uncertain. The CDR3 totals 13 residues. Germline values: CDR1 LNHNV, CDR2 YYDKDF (reference sequence). V was trimmed by 0 bases and J by 6 bases, leaving 9 bases between them. DNA of the CDR3: TGTGCCACCAGCAGAGATCTTGACTCCGAGCAGTACTTC. This codes for CATSRDLDSEQYF.

To note about this clone: Other DNA sequences within the sample encode an identical CDR3. The chain recombines TRBV19 with TRBJ1-1; D is ambiguous. This CDR3 is 14 amino acids long. V was trimmed by 3 bases and J by 6 bases, leaving 14 bases between them. Per germline, CDR1 LNHDA and CDR2 SQIVND (reference sequence). The CDR3 region has the DNA TGTGCCAGTAGTATCGGTGGAGTTGGGGCTGAAGCTTTCTTT. Translated, it gives CASSIGGVGAEAFF.

J is TRBJ2-7 and V is TRBV6-1; TRBD1 matches 7 bases. Per germline, CDR1 MNHNS and CDR2 SASEGT. The CDR3 consists of 14 residues. With V trimmed by 2 bases and J by 3 bases, 4 bases remained unmatched. In DNA form, the CDR3 reads TGTGCCAGCAGTGAAACCGGGACAGTCTACGAGCAGTACTTC. Its translation: CASSETGTVYEQYF.

The V gene is TRBV4-3, the J gene TRBJ2-7; possible D gene TRBD1, 5 bases. There are 14 residues in the CDR3. Germline CDR1 is LGHNA and CDR2 is YSLEER. V dropped 3 bases and J dropped 7 bases, with 16 bases sitting between them. The CDR3 loop reads CASSHTAGSREQYF. DNA for the CDR3: TGCGCCAGCAGCCACACCGCAGGGTCGAGGGAGCAGTACTTC.

The chain employs TRBV2 and TRBJ2-5; D unresolved. Trimming pared 6 bases from V and 1 base from J, leaving 6 bases between. Germline V lookup: CDR1 SNHLY, CDR2 FYNNEI. The CDR3 covers 12 residues. CDR3 protein: CASSSRQETQYF. The CDR3 DNA reads TGTGCCAGCAGCTCTCGCCAAGAGACCCAGTACTTC.

This clone was recorded a few times. V gene TRBV25-1 combines with J gene TRBJ2-3; D not certain. Trimming shortened V by 3 bases and J by 6 bases, and 13 bases separated the two germline ends. Germline V lookup: CDR1 MGHDK, CDR2 SYGVNS. The CDR3 has 14 residues. CDR3 bases: TGTGCCAGCAGTGAGATAACAATGGTGGATACGCAGTATTTT. Translating it yields CASSEITMVDTQYF.

The V gene is TRBV29-1, the J gene TRBJ1-2; 8 nucleotides align to TRBD1. Germline-derived CDR1 and CDR2 are SQVTM and ANQGSEA. The CDR3 covers 12 residues. The V and J ends lost 4 bases and 2 bases, in that order; junction bases with no gene match: 0. CDR3 sequence: CSVGTGNYGYTF. In nucleotides, the CDR3 is TGCAGCGTTGGGACAGGGAACTATGGCTACACCTTC.

The genes are TRBV29-1 and TRBJ2-6, with D perhaps TRBD2 (6 bases). Germline V gives CDR1 SQVTM, CDR2 ANQGSEA. Between the trimmed V and J ends, which lost 4 bases and 2 bases, there was a span of 9 bases. CDR3 size: 14 residues. The CDR3 bases are TGCAGCGTTGGATGGGGGGCTGGGGCCAACGTCCTGACTTTC. It is translated as CSVGWGAGANVLTF.

The V call is TRBV11-2, the J call TRBJ2-3; 10 bases agree with TRBD2. Germline V gives CDR1 SGHAT, CDR2 FQNNGV. This CDR3 is 16 amino acids long. Unmatched junction bases numbered 5, after V lost 1 base and J lost 4 bases. CDR3 loop: CASSLALAGAADTQYF. As DNA, the CDR3 is TGTGCCAGCAGCTTAGCCCTAGCGGGAGCTGCAGATACGCAGTATTTT.

This chain uses TRBV6-5 with TRBJ2-3, with D hard to call. Germline V gene data show CDR1 as MNHEY and CDR2 as SVGAGI. V was cut by 0 bases and J by 7 bases, with 8 bases left in between. There are 13 residues in the CDR3. CDR3 sequence reads: CASSYSESHTQYF. The CDR3 coding sequence is TGTGCCAGCAGTTACTCGGAATCCCATACGCAGTATTTT.

This clone has a count of ten or more. CDR3 in amino acids: CASRRQGSDTQYF. The CDR3 nucleotides read TGTGCCAGCAGGCGACAAGGCTCAGATACGCAGTATTTT. The V gene is TRBV14, the J gene TRBJ2-3; no clear D gene. The V end was cut by 6 bases, the J end by 4 bases, with 11 bases between. Per the germline V gene, CDR1 is SGHDN and CDR2 is FVKESK. The CDR3 consists of 13 residues.

V usage is TRBV28 and J usage is TRBJ2-1, with 14 bases lining up with TRBD2. The V and J ends lost 5 bases and 8 bases, in that order; junction bases with no gene match: 8. CDR3 length: 16 residues. Germline assignment: CDR1 MDHEN and CDR2 SYDVKM. CDR3 residues: CASSIPGTSGSYEQFF. The CDR3 region has the DNA TGTGCCAGCAGTATACCCGGGACTAGCGGGAGCTATGAGCAGTTCTTC.

V and J are TRBV6-1 and TRBJ2-7; 12 nucleotides line up with TRBD2. J was trimmed by 7 bases and V by 10 bases; bases with no gene match: 5. CDR1 and CDR2 (germline): MNHNS, SASEGT. The CDR3 sequence is 12 residues long. The CDR3 sequence: CATSSGRDEQYF. In nucleotides, the CDR3 is TGTGCCACCTCTAGCGGGAGGGATGAGCAGTACTTC.